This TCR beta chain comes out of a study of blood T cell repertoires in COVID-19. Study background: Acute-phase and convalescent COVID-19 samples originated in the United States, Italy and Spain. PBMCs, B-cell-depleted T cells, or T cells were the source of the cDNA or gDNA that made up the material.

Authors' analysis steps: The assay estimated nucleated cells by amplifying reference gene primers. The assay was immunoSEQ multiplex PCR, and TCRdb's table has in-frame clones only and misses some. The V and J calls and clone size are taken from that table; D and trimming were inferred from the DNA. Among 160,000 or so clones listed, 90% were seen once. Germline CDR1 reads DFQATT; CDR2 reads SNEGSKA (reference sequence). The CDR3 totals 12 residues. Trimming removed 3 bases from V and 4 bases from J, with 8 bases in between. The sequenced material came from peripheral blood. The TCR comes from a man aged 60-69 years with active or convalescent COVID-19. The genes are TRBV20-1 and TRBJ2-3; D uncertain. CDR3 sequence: CSASLSSDTQYF. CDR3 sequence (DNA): TGCAGTGCTAGTTTATCGTCAGATACGCAGTATTTT.